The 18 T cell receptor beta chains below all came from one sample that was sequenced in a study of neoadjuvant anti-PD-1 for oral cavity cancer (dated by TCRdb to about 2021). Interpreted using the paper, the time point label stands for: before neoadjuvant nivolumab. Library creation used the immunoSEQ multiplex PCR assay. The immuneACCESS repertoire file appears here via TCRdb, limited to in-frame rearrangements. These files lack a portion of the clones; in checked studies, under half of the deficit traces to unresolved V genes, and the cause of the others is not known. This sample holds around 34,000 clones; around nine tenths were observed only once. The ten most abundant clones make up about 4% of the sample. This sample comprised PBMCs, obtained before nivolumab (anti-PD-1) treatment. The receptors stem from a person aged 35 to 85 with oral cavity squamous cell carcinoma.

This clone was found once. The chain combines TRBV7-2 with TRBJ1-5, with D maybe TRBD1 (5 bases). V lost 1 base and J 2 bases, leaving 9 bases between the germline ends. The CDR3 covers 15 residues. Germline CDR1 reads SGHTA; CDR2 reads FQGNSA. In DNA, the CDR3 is TGTGCCAGCAGCTTAGGGGGGGGTGGCAATCAGCCCCAGCATTTT. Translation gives CASSLGGGGNQPQHF.

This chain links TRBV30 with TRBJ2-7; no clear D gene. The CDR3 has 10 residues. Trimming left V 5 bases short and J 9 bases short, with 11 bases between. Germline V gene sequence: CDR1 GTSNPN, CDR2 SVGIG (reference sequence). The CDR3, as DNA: TGTGCCTGGGGCAAGTTGGGGCAGTACTTC. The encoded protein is CAWGKLGQYF.

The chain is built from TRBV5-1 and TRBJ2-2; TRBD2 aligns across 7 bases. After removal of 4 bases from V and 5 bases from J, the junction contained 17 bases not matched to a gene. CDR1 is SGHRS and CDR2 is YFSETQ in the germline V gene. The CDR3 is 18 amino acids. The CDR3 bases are TGCGCCAGCAGCACCGGGACTACCCTCTCCGCGAGTACCGGGGAGCTGTTTTTT. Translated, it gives CASSTGTTLSASTGELFF.

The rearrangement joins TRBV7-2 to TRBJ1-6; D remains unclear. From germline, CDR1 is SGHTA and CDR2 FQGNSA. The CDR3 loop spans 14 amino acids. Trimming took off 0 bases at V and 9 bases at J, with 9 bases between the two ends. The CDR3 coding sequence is TGTGCCAGCAGCTTAGCGCAGCCCCTTTCACCCCTCCACTTT. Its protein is CASSLAQPLSPLHF.

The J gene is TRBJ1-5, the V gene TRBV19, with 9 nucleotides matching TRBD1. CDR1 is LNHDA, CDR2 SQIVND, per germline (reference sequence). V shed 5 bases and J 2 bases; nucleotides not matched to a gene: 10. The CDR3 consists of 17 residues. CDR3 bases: TGTGCCAGTAGTCGACGGACAGGGGAACGGCGCAATCAGCCCCAGCATTTT. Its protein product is CASSRRTGERRNQPQHF.

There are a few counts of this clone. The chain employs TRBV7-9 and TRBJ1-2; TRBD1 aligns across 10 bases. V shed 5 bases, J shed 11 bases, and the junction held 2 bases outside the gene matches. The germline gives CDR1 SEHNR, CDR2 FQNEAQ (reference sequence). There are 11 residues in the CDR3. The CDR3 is CASSRQGAYTF. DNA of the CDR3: TGTGCCAGCAGCCGACAGGGGGCATACACCTTC.

The chain's CDR3 is CASGVRAQETQYF. The CDR3 DNA reads TGTGCCAGCGGGGTCCGGGCACAAGAGACCCAGTACTTC. This sequence joins TRBV6-1 and TRBJ2-5; D is ambiguous. From germline, CDR1 is MNHNS and CDR2 SASEGT. Trimming took off 8 bases at V and 2 bases at J, with 12 bases between the two ends. CDR3 length: 13 residues.

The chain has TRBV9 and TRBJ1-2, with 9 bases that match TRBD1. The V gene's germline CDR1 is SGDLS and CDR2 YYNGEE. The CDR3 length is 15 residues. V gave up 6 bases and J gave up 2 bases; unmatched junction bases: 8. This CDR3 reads CASNQRQGGNYGYTF. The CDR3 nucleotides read TGTGCCAGCAACCAACGACAGGGGGGAAACTATGGCTACACCTTC.

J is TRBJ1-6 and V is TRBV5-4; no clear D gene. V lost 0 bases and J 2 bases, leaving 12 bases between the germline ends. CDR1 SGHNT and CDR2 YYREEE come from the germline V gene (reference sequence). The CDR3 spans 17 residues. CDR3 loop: CASSLEPGSTYNSPLHF. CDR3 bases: TGTGCCAGCAGCTTGGAGCCGGGGAGCACCTATAATTCACCCCTCCACTTT.

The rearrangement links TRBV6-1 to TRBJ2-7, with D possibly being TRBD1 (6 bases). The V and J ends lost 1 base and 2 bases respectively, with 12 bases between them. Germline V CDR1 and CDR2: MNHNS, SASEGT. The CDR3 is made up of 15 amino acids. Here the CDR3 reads CASSEDETGPYEQYF. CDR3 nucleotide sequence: TGTGCCAGCAGTGAAGACGAGACAGGTCCCTACGAGCAGTACTTC.

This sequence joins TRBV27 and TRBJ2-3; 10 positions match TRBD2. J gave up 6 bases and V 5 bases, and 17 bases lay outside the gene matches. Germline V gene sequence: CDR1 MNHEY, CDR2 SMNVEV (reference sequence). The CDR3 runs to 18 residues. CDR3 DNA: TGTGCCAGCAGTCCACCCCCCTTAGCGGGGGGCCCGAGGGATACGCAGTATTTT. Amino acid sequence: CASSPPPLAGGPRDTQYF.

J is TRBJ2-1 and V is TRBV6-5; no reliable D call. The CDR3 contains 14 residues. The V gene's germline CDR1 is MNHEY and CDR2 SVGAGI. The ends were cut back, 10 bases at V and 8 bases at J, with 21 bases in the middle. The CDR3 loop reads CATAQATPRDEQFF. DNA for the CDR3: TGTGCCACGGCCCAGGCGACTCCTCGGGATGAGCAGTTCTTC.

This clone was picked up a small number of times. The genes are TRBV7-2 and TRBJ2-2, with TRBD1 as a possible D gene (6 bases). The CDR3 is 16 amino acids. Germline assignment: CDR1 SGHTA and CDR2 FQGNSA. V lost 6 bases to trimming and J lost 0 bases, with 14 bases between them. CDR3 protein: CASRVGTKPNTGELFF. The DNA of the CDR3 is TGTGCCAGCAGGGTTGGGACAAAACCGAACACCGGGGAGCTGTTTTTT.

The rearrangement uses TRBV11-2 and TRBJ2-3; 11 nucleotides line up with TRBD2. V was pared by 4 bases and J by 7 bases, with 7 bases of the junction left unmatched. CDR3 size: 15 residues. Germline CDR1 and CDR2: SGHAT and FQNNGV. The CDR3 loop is CASSSLAGGGNTQYF. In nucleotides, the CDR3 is TGTGCCAGCAGCTCCCTAGCGGGGGGTGGGAATACGCAGTATTTT. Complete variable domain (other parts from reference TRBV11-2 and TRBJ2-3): EAGVAQSPRYKIIEKRQSVAFWCNPISGHATLYWYQQILGQGPKLLIQFQNNGVVDDSQLPKDRFSAERLKGVDSTLKIQPAKLEDSAVYLCASSSLAGGGNTQYFGPGTRLTVL.

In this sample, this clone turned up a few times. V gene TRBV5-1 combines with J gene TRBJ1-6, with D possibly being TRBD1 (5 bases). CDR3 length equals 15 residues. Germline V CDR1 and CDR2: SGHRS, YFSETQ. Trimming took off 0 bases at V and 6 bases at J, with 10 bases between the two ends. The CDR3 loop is CASSLAGLINSPLHF. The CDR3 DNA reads TGCGCCAGCAGCTTGGCGGGACTGATTAATTCACCCCTCCACTTT.

In DNA form, the CDR3 reads TGTGCCAGCAGCCGGCCTGTTGGGGGGAGGGGAGAGACCCAGTACTTC. Translation gives CASSRPVGGRGETQYF. The chain uses TRBV5-4 and TRBJ2-5; the match to TRBD2 covers 7 bases. The germline CDR1 and CDR2 sequences are SGHNT and YYREEE (reference sequence). The CDR3 runs to 16 residues. The junction had 13 bases not matched to a gene; V was cut back by 4 bases and J by 4 bases.

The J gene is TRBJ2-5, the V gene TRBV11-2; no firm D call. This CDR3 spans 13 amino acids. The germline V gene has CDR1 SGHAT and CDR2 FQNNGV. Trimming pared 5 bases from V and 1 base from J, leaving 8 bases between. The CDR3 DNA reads TGTGCCAGCAGCCCCATGGTCCAAGAGACCCAGTACTTC. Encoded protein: CASSPMVQETQYF.

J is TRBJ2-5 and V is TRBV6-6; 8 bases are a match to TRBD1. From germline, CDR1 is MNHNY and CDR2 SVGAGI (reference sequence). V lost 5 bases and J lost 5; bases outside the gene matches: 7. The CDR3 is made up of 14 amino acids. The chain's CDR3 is CASSPTGVWETQYF. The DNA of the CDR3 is TGTGCCAGCAGTCCGACAGGGGTTTGGGAGACCCAGTACTTC.